This entry is about one TCR beta chain. Its specificity is not known. These data belong to a study of T cell repertoires in cytomegalovirus infection. Study context: Evidence of both CMV infection and a matching HLA type came from public TCR beta signatures.

General study findings and limits: Of the TCR beta families, the public ones yielded a cumulative frequency that identified carriers of CMV plus the relevant HLA. Ex vivo, HLA-C-restricted CMV-specific TCR beta clonotypes prevailed over the rest of the response.

TCRdb redid the calling of the reads with MiXCR, one entry per CDR3 protein. Counted here are about 470,000 distinct CDR3 sequences, under 45% occurring once; the ten biggest clones make up about 39%. The clonotype originates from a human donor in good health (CMV status not recorded). Some clones in this sample may be carry-over from other donors' samples. The sequencing used cultured PBMCs, collected from culture after CMV antigen stimulation.

DNA for the CDR3: TGTGCCAGCAGCTCCCGCCCCTACGAGCAGTACTTC. It specifies CASSSRPYEQYF. This chain uses TRBV7-9 with TRBJ2-7; no firm D call. Trimming removed 4 bases at V and 2 bases at J, with 6 bases between. The length of the CDR3 is 12 residues. Germline assignment: CDR1 SEHNR and CDR2 FQNEAQ (reference sequence).